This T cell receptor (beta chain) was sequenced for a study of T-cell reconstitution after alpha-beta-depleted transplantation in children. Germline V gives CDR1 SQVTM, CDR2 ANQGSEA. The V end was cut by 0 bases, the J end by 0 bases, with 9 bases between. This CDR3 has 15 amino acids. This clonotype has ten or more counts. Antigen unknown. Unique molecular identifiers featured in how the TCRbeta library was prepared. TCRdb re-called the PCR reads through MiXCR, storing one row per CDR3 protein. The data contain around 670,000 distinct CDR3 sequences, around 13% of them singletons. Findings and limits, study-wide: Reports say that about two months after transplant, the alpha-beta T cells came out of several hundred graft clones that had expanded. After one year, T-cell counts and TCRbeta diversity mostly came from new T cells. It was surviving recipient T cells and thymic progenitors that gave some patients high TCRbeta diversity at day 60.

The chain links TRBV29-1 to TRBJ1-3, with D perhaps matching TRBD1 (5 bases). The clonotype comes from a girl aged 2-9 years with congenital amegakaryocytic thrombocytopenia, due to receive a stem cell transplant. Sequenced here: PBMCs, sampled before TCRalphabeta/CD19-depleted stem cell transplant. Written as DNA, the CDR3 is TGCAGCGTTGAAGAATGGGGCTACTCTGGAAACACCATATATTTT. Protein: CSVEEWGYSGNTIYF.